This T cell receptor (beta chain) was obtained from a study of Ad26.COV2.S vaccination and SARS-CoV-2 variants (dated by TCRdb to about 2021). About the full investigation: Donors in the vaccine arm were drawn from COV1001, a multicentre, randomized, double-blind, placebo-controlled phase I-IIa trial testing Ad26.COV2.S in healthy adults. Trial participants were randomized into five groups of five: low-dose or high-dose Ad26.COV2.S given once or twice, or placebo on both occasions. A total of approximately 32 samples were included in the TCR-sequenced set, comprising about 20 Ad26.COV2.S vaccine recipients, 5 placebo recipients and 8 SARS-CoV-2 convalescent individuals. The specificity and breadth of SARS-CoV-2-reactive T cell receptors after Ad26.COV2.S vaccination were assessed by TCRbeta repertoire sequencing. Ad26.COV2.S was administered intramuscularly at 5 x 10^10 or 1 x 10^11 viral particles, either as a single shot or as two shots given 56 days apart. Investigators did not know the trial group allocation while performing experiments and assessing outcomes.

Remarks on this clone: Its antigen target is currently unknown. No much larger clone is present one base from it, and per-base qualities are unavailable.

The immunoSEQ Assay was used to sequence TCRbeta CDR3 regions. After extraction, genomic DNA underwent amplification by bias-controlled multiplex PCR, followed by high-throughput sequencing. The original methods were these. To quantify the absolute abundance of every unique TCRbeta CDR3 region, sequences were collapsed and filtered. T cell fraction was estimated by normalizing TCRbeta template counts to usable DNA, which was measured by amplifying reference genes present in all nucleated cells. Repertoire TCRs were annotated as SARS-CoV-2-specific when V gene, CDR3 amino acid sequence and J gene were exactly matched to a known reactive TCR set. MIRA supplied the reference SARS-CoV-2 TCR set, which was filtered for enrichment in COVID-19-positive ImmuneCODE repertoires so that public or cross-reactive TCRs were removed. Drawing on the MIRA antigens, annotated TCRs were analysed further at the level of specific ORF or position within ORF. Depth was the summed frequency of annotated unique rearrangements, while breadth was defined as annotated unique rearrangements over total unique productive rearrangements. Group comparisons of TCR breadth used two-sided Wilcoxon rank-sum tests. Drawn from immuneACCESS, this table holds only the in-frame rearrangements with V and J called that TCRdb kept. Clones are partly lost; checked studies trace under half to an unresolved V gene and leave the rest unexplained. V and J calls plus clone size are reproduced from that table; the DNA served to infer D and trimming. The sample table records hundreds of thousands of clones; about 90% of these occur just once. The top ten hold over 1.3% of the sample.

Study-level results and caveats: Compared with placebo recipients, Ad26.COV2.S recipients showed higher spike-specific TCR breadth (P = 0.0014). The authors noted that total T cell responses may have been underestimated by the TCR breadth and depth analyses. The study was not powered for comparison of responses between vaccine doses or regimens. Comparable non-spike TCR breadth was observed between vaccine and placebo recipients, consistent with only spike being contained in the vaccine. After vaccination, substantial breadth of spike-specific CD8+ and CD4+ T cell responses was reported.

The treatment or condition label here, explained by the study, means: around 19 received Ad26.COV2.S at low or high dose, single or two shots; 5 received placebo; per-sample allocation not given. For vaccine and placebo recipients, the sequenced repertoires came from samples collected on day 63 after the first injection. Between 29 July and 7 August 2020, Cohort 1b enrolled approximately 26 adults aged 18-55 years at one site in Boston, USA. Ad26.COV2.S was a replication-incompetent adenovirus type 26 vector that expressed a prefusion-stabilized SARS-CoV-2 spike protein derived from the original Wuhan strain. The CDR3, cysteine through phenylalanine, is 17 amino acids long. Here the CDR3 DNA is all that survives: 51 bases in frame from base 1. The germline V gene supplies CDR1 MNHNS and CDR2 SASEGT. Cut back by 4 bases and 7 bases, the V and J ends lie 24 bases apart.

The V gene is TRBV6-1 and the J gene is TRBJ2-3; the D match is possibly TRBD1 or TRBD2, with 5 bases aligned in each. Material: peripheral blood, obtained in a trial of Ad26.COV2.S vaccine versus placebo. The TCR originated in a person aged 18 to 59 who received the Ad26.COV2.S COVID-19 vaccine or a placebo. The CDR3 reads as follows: CASSGETAVLRQNTQYF. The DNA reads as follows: TGTGCCAGCAGTGGAGAGACAGCGGTACTCCGACAGAATACGCAGTATTTT.